The TCR beta chain described here comes from a study of T cells in localized non-small cell lung cancer. Findings of the study overall: Uninvolved adjacent lung, not tumor, had the highest T cell clonality. Higher blood T cell density tracked longer overall survival. Owing to sequencing of a solitary tumor region, heterogeneity cannot be discounted. In adjacent lung, a median approximately 60 of the top 100 tumor clones were found.

V shed 5 bases and J shed 3 bases, with 18 bases lying between them. The germline gives CDR1 MDHEN, CDR2 SYDVKM. The CDR3 totals 16 residues. Remarks on this clone: Its antigen is unknown.

TCRdb's table, derived via immunoSEQ multiplex PCR, lists solely in-frame clones and lacks some. This sample has roughly 3,000 clones, with around 29% found just once. The chain combines TRBV28 with TRBJ2-3; D unclear. The sequence derives from a woman aged 35-70 years with stage I lung adenocarcinoma. This sample comprised lung tumor tissue, obtained before any cancer treatment. CDR3 DNA: TGTGCCAGCAGTCCTCCGGGCACCGACGGGACAGATACGCAGTATTTT. This encodes CASSPPGTDGTDTQYF.